This T cell receptor (beta chain) was captured in a study of T cell changes during pregnancy in multiple sclerosis. TCRdb's table, derived via immunoSEQ multiplex PCR, lists solely in-frame clones and lacks some. In the table there are some 29,000 clones, roughly 89% of which are singletons. CDR3 length: 12 residues. V was cut by 4 bases and J by 11 bases, with 13 bases left in between. Per germline, CDR1 LNHDA and CDR2 SQIVND (reference sequence). The clonotype originates from a female donor in good health, enrolled as a control in a pregnancy study. The chain is built from TRBV19 and TRBJ2-3; tentative D call: TRBD1 (5 bases). The sequences come from CD4+ T cells from peripheral blood mononuclear cells, collected in the first trimester of pregnancy. DNA of the CDR3: TGTGCCAGTAGTAACCGACAGAAGGAGCAGTATTTT. It codes for CASSNRQKEQYF. Looking up the rest from reference TRBV19 and TRBJ2-3 gives the full variable domain: DGGITQSPKYLFRKEGQNVTLSCEQNLNHDAMYWYRQDPGQGLRLIYYSQIVNDFQKGDIAEGYSVSREKKESFPLTVTSAQKNPTAFYLCASSNRQKEQYFGPGTRLTVL.